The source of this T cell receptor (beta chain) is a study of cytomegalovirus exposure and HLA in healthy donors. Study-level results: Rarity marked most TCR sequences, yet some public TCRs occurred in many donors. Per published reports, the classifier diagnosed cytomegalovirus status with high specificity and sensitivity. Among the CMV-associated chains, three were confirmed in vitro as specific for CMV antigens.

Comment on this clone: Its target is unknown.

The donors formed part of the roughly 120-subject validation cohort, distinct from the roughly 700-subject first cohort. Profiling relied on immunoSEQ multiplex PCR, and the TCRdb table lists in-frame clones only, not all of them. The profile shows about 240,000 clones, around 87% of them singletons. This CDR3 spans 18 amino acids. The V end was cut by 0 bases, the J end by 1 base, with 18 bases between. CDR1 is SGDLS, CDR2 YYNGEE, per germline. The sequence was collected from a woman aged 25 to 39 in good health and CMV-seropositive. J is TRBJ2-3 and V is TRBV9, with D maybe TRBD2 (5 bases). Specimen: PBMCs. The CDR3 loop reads CASSVDPSQRSGTDTQYF. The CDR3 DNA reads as TGTGCCAGCAGCGTAGACCCCTCTCAGCGGAGCGGCACAGATACGCAGTATTTT. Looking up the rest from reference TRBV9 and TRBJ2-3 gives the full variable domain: DSGVTQTPKHLITATGQRVTLRCSPRSGDLSVYWYQQSLDQGLQFLIQYYNGEERAKGNILERFSAQQFPDLHSELNLSSLELGDSALYFCASSVDPSQRSGTDTQYFGPGTRLTVL.